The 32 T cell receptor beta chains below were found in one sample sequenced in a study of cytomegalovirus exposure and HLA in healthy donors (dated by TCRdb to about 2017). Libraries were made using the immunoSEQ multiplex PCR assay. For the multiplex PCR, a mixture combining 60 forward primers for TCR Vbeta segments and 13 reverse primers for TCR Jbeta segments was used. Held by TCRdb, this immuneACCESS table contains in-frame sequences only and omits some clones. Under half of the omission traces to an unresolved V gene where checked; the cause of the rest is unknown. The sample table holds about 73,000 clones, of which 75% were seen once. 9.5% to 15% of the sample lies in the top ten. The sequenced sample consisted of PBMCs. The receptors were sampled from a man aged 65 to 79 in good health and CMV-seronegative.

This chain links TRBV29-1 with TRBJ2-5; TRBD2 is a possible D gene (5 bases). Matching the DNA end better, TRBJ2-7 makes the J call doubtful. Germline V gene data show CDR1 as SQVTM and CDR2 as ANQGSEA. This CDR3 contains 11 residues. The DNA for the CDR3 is TGCAGCGCCGGTGCTGGAGGCGAGCAGTACTTC. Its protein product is CSAGAGGEQYF.

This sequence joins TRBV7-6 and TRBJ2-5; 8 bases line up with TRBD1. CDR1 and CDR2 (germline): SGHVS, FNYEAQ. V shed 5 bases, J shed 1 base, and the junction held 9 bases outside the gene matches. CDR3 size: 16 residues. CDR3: CASSLMTGVPQETQYF. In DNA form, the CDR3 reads TGTGCCAGCAGCCTGATGACAGGGGTTCCCCAAGAGACCCAGTACTTC.

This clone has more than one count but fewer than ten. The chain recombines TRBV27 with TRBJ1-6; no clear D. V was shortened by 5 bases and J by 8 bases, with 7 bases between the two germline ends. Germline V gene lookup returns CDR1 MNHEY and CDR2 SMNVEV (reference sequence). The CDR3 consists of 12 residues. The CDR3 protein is CASSPRDSPLHF. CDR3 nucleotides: TGTGCCAGCAGTCCGAGGGATTCACCCCTCCACTTT.

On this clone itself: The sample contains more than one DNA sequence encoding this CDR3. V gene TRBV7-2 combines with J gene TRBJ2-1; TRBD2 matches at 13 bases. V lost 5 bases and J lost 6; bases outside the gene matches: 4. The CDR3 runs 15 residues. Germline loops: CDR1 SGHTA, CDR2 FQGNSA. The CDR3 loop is CASSPGLAGANEQFF. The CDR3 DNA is TGTGCCAGCAGCCCTGGACTAGCGGGAGCCAATGAGCAGTTCTTC.

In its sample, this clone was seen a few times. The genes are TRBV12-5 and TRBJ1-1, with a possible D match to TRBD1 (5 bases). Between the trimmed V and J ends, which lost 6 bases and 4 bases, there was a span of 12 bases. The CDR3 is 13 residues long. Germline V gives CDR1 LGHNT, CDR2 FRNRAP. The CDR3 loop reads CASGGVEGTEAFF. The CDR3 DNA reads TGTGCTAGTGGGGGGGTGGAGGGCACTGAAGCTTTCTTT. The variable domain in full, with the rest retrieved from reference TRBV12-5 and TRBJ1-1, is DARVTQTPRHKVTEMGQEVTMRCQPILGHNTVFWYRQTMMQGLELLAYFRNRAPLDDSGMPKDRFSAEMPDATLATLKIQPSEPRDSAVYFCASGGVEGTEAFFGQGTRLTVV.

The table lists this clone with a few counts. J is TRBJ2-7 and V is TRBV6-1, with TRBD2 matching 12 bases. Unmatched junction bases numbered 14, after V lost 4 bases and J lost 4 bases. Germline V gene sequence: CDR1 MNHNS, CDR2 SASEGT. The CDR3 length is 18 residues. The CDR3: CASSAGTSGRFGSYEQYF. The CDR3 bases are TGTGCCAGCAGTGCGGGTACTAGCGGGAGGTTTGGCTCATACGAGCAGTACTTC.

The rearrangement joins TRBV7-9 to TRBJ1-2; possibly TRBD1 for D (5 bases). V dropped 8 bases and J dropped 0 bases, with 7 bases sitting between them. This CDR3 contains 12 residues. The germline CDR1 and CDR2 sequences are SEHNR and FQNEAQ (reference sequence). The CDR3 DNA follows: TGTGCCAGCCGACAGTCTAACTATGGCTACACCTTC. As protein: CASRQSNYGYTF.

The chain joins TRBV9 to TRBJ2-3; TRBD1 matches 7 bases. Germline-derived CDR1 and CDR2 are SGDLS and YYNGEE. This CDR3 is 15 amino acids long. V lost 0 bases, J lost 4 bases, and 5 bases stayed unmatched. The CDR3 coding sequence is TGTGCCAGCAGCGTAGCGGGACAGAGTTCAGATACGCAGTATTTT. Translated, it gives CASSVAGQSSDTQYF. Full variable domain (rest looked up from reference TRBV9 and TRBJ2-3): DSGVTQTPKHLITATGQRVTLRCSPRSGDLSVYWYQQSLDQGLQFLIQYYNGEERAKGNILERFSAQQFPDLHSELNLSSLELGDSALYFCASSVAGQSSDTQYFGPGTRLTVL.

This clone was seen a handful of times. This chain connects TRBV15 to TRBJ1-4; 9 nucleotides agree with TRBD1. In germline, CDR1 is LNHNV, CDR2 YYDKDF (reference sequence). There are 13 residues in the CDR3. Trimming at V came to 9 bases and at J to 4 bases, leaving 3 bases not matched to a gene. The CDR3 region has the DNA TGTGCCACGAAGGACAGGGGTAATGAAAAACTGTTTTTT. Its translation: CATKDRGNEKLFF.

CDR3 loop: CASSAGQGTGTNQPQHF. CDR3 DNA sequence: TGTGCCAGCAGCGCAGGACAGGGGACGGGGACCAATCAGCCCCAGCATTTT. The chain joins TRBV7-2 to TRBJ1-5; 9 bases align to TRBD1. Per germline, CDR1 SGHTA and CDR2 FQGNSA. With 5 bases clipped from V and 3 bases from J, the junction kept 11 bases outside the gene matches. The CDR3 spans 17 residues. The full variable domain, with the rest looked up from reference TRBV7-2 and TRBJ1-5, is GAGVSQSPSNKVTEKGKDVELRCDPISGHTALYWYRQSLGQGLEFLIYFQGNSAPDKSGLPSDRFSAERTGGSVSTLTIQRTQQEDSAVYLCASSAGQGTGTNQPQHFGDGTRLSIL.

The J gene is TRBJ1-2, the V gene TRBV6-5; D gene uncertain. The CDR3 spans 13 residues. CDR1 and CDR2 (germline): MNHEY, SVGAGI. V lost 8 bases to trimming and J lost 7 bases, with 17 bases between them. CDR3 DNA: TGTGCCAGCGTCAAAGCCCGGGGAGGTGGCTACACCTTC. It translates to CASVKARGGGYTF.

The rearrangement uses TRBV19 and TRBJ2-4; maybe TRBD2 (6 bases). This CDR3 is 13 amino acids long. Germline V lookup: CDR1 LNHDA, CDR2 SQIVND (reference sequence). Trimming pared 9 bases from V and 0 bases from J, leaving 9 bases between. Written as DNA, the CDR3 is TGTGCCAGCACGGGACTAGCCAAAAACATTCAGTACTTC. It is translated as CASTGLAKNIQYF.

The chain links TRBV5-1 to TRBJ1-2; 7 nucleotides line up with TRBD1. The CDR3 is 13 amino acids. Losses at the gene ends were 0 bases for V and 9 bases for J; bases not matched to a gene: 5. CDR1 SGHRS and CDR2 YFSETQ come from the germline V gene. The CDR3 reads CASSLGQGGRYTF. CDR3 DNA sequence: TGCGCCAGCAGCTTGGGTCAGGGGGGACGCTACACCTTC. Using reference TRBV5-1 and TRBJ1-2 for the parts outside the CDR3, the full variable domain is KAGVTQTPRYLIKTRGQQVTLSCSPISGHRSVSWYQQTPGQGLQFLFEYFSETQRNKGNFPGRFSGRQFSNSRSEMNVSTLELGDSALYLCASSLGQGGRYTFGSGTRLTVV.

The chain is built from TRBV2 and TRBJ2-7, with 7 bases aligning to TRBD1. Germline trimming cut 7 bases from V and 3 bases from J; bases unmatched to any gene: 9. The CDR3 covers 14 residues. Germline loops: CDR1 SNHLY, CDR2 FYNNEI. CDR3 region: CASNTQGQSYEQYF. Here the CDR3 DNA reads TGTGCCAGCAATACCCAGGGACAGAGCTACGAGCAGTACTTC.

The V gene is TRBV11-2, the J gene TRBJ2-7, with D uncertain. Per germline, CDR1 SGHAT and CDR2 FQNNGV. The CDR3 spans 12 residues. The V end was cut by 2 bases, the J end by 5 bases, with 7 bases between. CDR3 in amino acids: CASSLNRDEQYF. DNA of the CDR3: TGTGCCAGCAGCTTAAACCGGGACGAGCAGTACTTC. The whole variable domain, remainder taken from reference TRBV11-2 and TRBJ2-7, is EAGVAQSPRYKIIEKRQSVAFWCNPISGHATLYWYQQILGQGPKLLIQFQNNGVVDDSQLPKDRFSAERLKGVDSTLKIQPAKLEDSAVYLCASSLNRDEQYFGPGTRLTVT.

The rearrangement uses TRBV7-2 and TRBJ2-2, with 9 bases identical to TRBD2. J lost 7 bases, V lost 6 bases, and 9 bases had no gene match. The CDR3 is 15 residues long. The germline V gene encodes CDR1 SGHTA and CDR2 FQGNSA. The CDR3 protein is CASRTRTSVDGELFF. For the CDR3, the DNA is TGTGCCAGCAGGACCCGGACTAGCGTTGACGGGGAGCTGTTTTTT.

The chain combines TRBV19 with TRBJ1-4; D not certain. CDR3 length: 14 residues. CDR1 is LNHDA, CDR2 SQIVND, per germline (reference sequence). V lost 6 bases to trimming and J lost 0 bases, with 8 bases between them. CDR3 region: CASRRLSTNEKLFF. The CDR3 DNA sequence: TGTGCCAGTAGAAGACTGTCAACTAATGAAAAACTGTTTTTT.

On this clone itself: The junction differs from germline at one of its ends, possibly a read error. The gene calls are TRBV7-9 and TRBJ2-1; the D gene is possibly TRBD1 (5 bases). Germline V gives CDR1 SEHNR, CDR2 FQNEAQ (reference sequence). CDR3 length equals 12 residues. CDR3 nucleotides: TGTTCCAGCGACAGCAACTACAATGAGCAGTTCTTC. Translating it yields CSSDSNYNEQFF. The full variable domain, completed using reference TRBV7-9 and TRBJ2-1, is DTGVSQNPRHKITKRGQNVTFRCDPISEHNRLYWYRQTLGQGPEFLTYFQNEAQLEKSRLLSDRFSAERPKGSFSTLEIQRTEQGDSAMYLCSSDSNYNEQFFGPGTRLTVL.

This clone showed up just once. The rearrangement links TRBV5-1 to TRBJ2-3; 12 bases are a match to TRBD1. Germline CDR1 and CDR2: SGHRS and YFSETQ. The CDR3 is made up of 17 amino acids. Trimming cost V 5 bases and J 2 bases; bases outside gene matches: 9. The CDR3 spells CASRAGTGGIYTDTQYF. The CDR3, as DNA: TGCGCCAGCAGGGCCGGGACAGGGGGCATCTACACAGATACGCAGTATTTT.

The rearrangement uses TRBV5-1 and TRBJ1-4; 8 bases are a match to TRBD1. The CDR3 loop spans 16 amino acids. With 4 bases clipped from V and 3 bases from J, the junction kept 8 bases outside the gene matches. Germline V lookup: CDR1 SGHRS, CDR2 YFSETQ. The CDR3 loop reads CASSNGQGASNEKLFF. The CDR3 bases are TGCGCCAGCAGCAACGGACAGGGAGCCTCTAATGAAAAACTGTTTTTT.

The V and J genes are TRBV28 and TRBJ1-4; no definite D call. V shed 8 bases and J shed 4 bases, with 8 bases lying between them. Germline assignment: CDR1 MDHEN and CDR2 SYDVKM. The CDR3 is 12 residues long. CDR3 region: CASRRGNEKLFF. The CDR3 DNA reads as TGTGCCAGCCGCCGGGGTAATGAAAAACTGTTTTTT.

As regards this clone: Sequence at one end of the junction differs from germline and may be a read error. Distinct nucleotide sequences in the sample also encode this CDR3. The CDR3 DNA sequence: TGTGCCAGCAGCTTAGAGACAGTTAACTATGGCTACACCTTT. Amino acids: CASSLETVNYGYTF. The chain uses TRBV7-9 and TRBJ1-2; TRBD1 might be the D (5 bases). The CDR3 is 14 amino acids. Germline V lookup: CDR1 SEHNR, CDR2 FQNEAQ (reference sequence).

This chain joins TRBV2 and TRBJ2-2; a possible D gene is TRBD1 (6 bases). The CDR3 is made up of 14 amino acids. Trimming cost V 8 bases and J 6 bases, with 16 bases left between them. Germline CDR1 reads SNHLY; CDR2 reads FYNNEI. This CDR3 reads CASHISGVAGELFF. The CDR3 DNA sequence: TGTGCCAGCCATATATCAGGGGTAGCCGGGGAGCTGTTTTTT. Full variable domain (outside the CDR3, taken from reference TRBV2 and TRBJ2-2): EPEVTQTPSHQVTQMGQEVILRCVPISNHLYFYWYRQILGQKVEFLVSFYNNEISEKSEIFDDQFSVERPDGSNFTLKIRSTKLEDSAMYFCASHISGVAGELFFGEGSRLTVL.

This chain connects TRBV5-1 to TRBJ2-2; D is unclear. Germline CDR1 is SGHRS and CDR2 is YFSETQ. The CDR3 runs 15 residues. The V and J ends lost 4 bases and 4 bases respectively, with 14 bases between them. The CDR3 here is CASSRHDPRTGELFF. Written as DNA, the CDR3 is TGCGCCAGCAGCCGACATGACCCGCGCACCGGGGAGCTGTTTTTT.

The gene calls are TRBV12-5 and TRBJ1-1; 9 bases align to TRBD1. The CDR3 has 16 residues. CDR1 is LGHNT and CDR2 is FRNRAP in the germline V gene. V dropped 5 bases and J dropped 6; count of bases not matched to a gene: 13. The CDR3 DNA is TGTGCTAGTGGTAGCGGACAGGGGCCTTCAGTGGCTGAAGCTTTCTTT. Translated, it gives CASGSGQGPSVAEAFF.

The DNA for the CDR3 is TGTGCCAGCAGAGTCCAACCCGCCGGGTACAATGAGCAGTTCTTC. Amino acids: CASRVQPAGYNEQFF. The chain is built from TRBV27 and TRBJ2-1; D unclear. V was pared by 6 bases and J by 4 bases, with 16 bases between. The CDR3 consists of 15 residues. The germline gives CDR1 MNHEY, CDR2 SMNVEV (reference sequence).

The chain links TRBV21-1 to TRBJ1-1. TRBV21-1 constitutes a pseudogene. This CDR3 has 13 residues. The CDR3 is CASLHRGDTEAFF. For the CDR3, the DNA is TGTGCCAGCTTACACCGGGGGGACACTGAAGCTTTCTTT.

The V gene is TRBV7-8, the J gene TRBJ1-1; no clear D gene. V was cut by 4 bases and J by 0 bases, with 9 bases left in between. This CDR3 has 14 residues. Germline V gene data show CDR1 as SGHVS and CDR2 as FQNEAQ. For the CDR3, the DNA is TGTGCCAGCAGCTCCGACAACTTGAACACTGAAGCTTTCTTT. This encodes CASSSDNLNTEAFF.

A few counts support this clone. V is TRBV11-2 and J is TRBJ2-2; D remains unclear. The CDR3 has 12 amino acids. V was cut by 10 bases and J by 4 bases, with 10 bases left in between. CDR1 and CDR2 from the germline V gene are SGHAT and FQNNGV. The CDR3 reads CANEYLTGELFF. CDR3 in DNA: TGTGCCAACGAGTACCTCACCGGGGAGCTGTTTTTT.

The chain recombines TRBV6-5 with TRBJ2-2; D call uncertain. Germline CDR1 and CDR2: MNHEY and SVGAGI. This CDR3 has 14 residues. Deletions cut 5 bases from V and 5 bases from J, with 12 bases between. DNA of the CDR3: TGTGCCAGCAGTGAGCCGAAGAGGACCGGGGAGCTGTTTTTT. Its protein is CASSEPKRTGELFF.

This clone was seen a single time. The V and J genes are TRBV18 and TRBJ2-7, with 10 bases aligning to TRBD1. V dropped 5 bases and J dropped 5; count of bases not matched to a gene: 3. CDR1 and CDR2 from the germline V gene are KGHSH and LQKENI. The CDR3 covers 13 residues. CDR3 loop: CASSEDRGDEQYF. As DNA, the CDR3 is TGTGCCAGCTCAGAGGACAGGGGGGACGAGCAGTACTTC.

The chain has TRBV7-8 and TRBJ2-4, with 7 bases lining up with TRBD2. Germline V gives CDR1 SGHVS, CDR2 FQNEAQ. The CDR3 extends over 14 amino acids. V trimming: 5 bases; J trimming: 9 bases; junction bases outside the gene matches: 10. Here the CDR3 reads CASSGRTSESIQYF. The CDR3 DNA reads TGTGCCAGCAGCGGGCGGACTAGTGAGAGCATTCAGTACTTC.